These 15 T cell receptor beta chains share one sample of origin, sequenced in a study of PD-1 blockade in classical Hodgkin lymphoma. TCRdb's table, derived via immunoSEQ multiplex PCR, lists solely in-frame clones and lacks some. The sample records nearly 25,000 clones, less than 75% being singletons. Time point in this sample: cycle 4 day 1 (C4D1), after six to seven weeks of nivolumab. Every one of the patients relapsed after autologous stem cell transplantation (brentuximab vedotin exposure was variable). The starting material was peripheral blood mononuclear cells (PBMCs), obtained before the fourth cycle of nivolumab. The source is a human donor with classical Hodgkin lymphoma.

This rearrangement joins TRBV5-6 to TRBJ1-1; no clear D. V lost 0 bases and J lost 3, with 15 bases in between. The CDR3 runs 16 residues. Looked up from germline, CDR1 is SGHDT and CDR2 is YYEEEE. CDR3 bases: TGTGCCAGCAGCTTGGGCCCTGGGAGGACGGACACTGAAGCTTTCTTT. This sequence encodes CASSLGPGRTDTEAFF. The full variable domain, rest sourced from reference TRBV5-6 and TRBJ1-1, is DAGVTQSPTHLIKTRGQQVTLRCSPKSGHDTVSWYQQALGQGPQFIFQYYEEEERQRGNFPDRFSGHQFPNYSSELNVNALLLGDSALYLCASSLGPGRTDTEAFFGQGTRLTVV.

This clone was seen a single time. V and J are TRBV12-5 and TRBJ2-3; D is perhaps TRBD1 (6 bases). CDR1 is LGHNT, CDR2 FRNRAP, per germline. The CDR3 covers 15 residues. With 6 bases removed from V and 2 bases from J, the gap between germline ends came to 15 bases. Here the CDR3 DNA reads TGTGCTAGTGGCCCGGGACACACTTACACAGATACGCAGTATTTT. Its translation: CASGPGHTYTDTQYF.

The chain employs TRBV29-1 and TRBJ1-2; D gene unclear. The CDR3 runs 13 residues. With 1 base removed from V and 2 bases from J, the gap between germline ends came to 8 bases. Germline CDR1 reads SQVTM; CDR2 reads ANQGSEA. The CDR3 loop is CSVEARDNYGYTF. The CDR3 nucleotides read TGCAGCGTTGAAGCCAGAGACAACTATGGCTACACCTTC.

The chain recombines TRBV10-3 with TRBJ1-1; 10 nucleotides agree with TRBD1. Germline V gene sequence: CDR1 ENHRY, CDR2 SYGVKD. V shed 6 bases, J shed 5 bases, and the junction held 6 bases outside the gene matches. The CDR3 contains 14 residues. CDR3 in amino acids: CAIRDGTGDTEAFF. The CDR3 DNA reads TGTGCCATCAGAGACGGGACAGGGGATACTGAAGCTTTCTTT.

The chain links TRBV10-3 to TRBJ2-7; 8 bases fit TRBD1. This CDR3 contains 14 residues. The junction had 8 bases not matched to a gene; V was cut back by 6 bases and J by 4 bases. CDR1 and CDR2 from the germline V gene are ENHRY and SYGVKD. CDR3 region: CAIREGTGVYEQYF. CDR3 in DNA: TGTGCCATCAGAGAAGGGACAGGCGTTTACGAGCAGTACTTC.

In DNA form, the CDR3 reads TGTGCCAGCAGTGGACAGCGAGAGACCCAGTACTTC. Encoded protein: CASSGQRETQYF. The chain employs TRBV2 and TRBJ2-5; perhaps TRBD1 as D (5 bases). The CDR3 loop spans 12 amino acids. Per the germline V gene, CDR1 is SNHLY and CDR2 is FYNNEI. Trimming left V 4 bases short and J 4 bases short, with 7 bases between.

V is TRBV18 and J is TRBJ1-1; possibly TRBD1 for D (6 bases). Trimming cost V 6 bases and J 11 bases, with 28 bases left between them. This CDR3 is 16 amino acids long. Looked up from germline, CDR1 is KGHSH and CDR2 is LQKENI. CDR3 sequence (DNA): TGTGCCAGCTCGCTTAGCCGGGACACCGCCAACCCCGGGGCTTTCTTT. The encoded protein is CASSLSRDTANPGAFF.

V is TRBV7-2 and J is TRBJ1-6; TRBD1 is a possible D gene (6 bases). This CDR3 has 14 residues. Germline lookup yields CDR1 SGHTA and CDR2 FQGNSA. The V end lost 7 bases, the J end lost 5 bases, and 12 bases lay between the germline ends. In nucleotides, the CDR3 is TGTGCCAGCACCCGGACAGTTCATAATTCACCCCTCCACTTT. Amino acids: CASTRTVHNSPLHF.

There are a few counts of this clone. Other DNA sequences of this sample code for an identical CDR3. The V gene is TRBV5-1, the J gene TRBJ1-2; no firm D call. V was cut by 0 bases and J by 1 base, with 7 bases left in between. The CDR3 is 14 residues long. From germline, CDR1 is SGHRS and CDR2 YFSETQ. CDR3 nucleotides: TGCGCCAGCAGCTTGGAGTCCGTTAACTATGGCTACACCTTC. Protein sequence: CASSLESVNYGYTF.

The chain recombines TRBV5-1 with TRBJ2-3, with D unclear. Germline assignment: CDR1 SGHRS and CDR2 YFSETQ. Trimming cost V 0 bases and J 4 bases, with 9 bases left between them. The CDR3 spans 14 residues. CDR3 coding DNA: TGCGCCAGCAGCTTGGCCGCCAACGCAGATACGCAGTATTTT. This gives the protein CASSLAANADTQYF.

This clone was found once. The chain is built from TRBV7-6 and TRBJ1-2; a weak D match, TRBD1 (5 bases). CDR3 length equals 15 residues. V gave up 0 bases and J gave up 3 bases, with 11 bases separating them. Germline assignment: CDR1 SGHVS and CDR2 FNYEAQ. Written as DNA, the CDR3 is TGTGCCAGCAGCTTAGCGTCAGGGCTTGACTATGGCTACACCTTC. Translated: CASSLASGLDYGYTF.

The chain has TRBV5-1 and TRBJ1-2; TRBD1 aligns across 8 bases. The junction had 5 bases not matched to a gene; V was cut back by 3 bases and J by 4 bases. The CDR3 runs to 14 residues. Germline values: CDR1 SGHRS, CDR2 YFSETQ. CDR3 bases: TGCGCCAGCAGCTATAGGACAGGGCGCTATGGCTACACCTTC. Residues: CASSYRTGRYGYTF.

The genes are TRBV7-9 and TRBJ2-2, with D hard to call. The germline V gene has CDR1 SEHNR and CDR2 FQNEAQ (reference sequence). The CDR3 has 14 residues. The germline V and J ends were trimmed by 8 bases and 4 bases, with 14 bases remaining between them. CDR3 sequence: CASAPLTVTGELFF. The CDR3 DNA reads as TGTGCCAGCGCCCCCCTGACGGTCACCGGGGAGCTGTTTTTT.

The genes are TRBV11-1 and TRBJ1-6; D possibly corresponds to TRBD1 (5 bases). Trimming removed 0 bases at V and 14 bases at J, with 20 bases between. The CDR3 is made up of 16 amino acids. Germline CDR1 is SGHAT and CDR2 is FQDESV (reference sequence). The DNA for the CDR3 is TGTGCCAGCAGCTTAGCGTCAGGGCGGACCGGTGAGACCCTCCACTTT. Protein: CASSLASGRTGETLHF.

The chain joins TRBV27 to TRBJ2-5, with D possibly TRBD2 on 6 matching bases. The V and J ends lost 5 bases and 2 bases respectively, with 21 bases between them. The germline CDR1 and CDR2 sequences are MNHEY and SMNVEV (reference sequence). The CDR3 is 17 residues long. CDR3 residues: CASSPDRGRRGQETQYF. CDR3 nucleotides: TGTGCCAGCAGTCCTGATAGAGGGCGGAGGGGTCAAGAGACCCAGTACTTC.